This T cell receptor beta chain was recovered during a study of blood T cell repertoires in COVID-19. As for the study in general: Sources were T cells, B-cell-depleted T cells, or PBMCs; the material itself was cDNA or gDNA.

The CDR3 spans 16 residues. The V segment lost 1 base and the J segment 3 bases; nucleotides outside the gene matches: 6. Per germline, CDR1 KGHDR and CDR2 SFDVKD. Only in-frame clones appear in the TCRdb table, and some are missing; sequencing was by immunoSEQ multiplex PCR. The sample contains approximately 52,000 clones, roughly 87% of which appear only once. Sample: peripheral blood. The genes are TRBV24-1 and TRBJ2-3; 7 bases match TRBD1. This receptor was obtained from a human donor in a cohort sampled during active COVID-19. The CDR3 DNA follows: TGTGCCACCAGTGATTTAGGCAGGGGGTCAACAGATACGCAGTATTTT. It is translated as CATSDLGRGSTDTQYF.